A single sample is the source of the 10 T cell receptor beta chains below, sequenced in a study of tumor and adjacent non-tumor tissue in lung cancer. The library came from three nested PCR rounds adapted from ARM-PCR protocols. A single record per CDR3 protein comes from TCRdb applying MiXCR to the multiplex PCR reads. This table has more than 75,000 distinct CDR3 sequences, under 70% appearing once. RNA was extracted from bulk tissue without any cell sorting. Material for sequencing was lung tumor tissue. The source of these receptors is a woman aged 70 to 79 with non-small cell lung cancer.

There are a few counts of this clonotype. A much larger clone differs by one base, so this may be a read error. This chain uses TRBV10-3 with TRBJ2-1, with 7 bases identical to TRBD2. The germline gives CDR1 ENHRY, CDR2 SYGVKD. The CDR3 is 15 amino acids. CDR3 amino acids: CAISEGGSSYSEQFF. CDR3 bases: TGTGCCATCAGTGAGGGCGGGAGTTCCTACAGTGAGCAGTTCTTC.

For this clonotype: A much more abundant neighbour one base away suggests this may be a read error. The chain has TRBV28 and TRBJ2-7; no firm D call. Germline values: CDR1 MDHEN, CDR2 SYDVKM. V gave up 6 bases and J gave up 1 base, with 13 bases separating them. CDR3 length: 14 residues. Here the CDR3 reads CASSAAPRSYEQYF. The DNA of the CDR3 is TGTGCCAGCAGCGCAGCCCCTCGATCCTACGAGCAGTACTTC.

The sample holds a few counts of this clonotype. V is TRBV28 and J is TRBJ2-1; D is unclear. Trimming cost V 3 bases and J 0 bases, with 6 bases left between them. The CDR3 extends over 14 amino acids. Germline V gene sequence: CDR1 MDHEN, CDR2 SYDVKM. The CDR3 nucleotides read TGTGCCAGCAGTTTCCAAGGCTCCTACAATGAGCAGTTCTTC. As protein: CASSFQGSYNEQFF.

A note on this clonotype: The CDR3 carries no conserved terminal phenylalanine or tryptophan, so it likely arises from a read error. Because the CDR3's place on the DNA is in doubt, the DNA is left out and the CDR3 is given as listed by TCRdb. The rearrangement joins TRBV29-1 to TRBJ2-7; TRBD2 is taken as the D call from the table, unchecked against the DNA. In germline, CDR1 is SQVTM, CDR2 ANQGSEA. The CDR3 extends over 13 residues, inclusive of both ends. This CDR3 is CSVRASTSYEQNL.

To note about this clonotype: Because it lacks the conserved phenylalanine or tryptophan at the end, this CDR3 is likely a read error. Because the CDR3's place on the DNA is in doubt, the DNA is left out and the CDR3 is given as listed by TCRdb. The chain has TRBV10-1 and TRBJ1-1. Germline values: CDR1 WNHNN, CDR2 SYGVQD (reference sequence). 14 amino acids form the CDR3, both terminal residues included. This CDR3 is CTSSESGVGTETFL.

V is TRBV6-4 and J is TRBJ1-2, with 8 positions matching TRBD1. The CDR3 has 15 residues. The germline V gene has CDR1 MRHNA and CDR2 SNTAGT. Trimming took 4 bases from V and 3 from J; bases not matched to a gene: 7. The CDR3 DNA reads TGTGCCAGCAGTGTGGAGGCAGGGGGCGACTATGGCTACACCTTC. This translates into CASSVEAGGDYGYTF.

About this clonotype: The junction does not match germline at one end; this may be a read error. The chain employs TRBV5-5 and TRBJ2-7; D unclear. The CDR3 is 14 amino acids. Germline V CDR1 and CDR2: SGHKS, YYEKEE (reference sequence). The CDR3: CAISLRAGSYEQYF. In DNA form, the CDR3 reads TGTGCCATCAGCTTACGGGCAGGCTCCTACGAGCAGTACTTC. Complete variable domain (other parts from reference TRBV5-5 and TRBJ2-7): DAGVTQSPTHLIKTRGQQVTLRCSPISGHKSVSWYQQVLGQGPQFIFQYYEKEERGRGNFPDRFSARQFPNYSSELNVNALLLGDSALYLCAISLRAGSYEQYFGPGTRLTVT.

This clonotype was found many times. CDR3 amino acids: CASRGTGVGELFF. In nucleotides, the CDR3 is TGTGCCAGCAGAGGGACAGGGGTTGGGGAGCTGTTTTTT. The chain uses TRBV12-3 or TRBV12-4 and TRBJ2-2; 10 nucleotides agree with TRBD1. CDR3 length: 13 residues. The J segment lost 8 bases and the V segment lost 6 bases, leaving 3 bases of the junction unmatched.

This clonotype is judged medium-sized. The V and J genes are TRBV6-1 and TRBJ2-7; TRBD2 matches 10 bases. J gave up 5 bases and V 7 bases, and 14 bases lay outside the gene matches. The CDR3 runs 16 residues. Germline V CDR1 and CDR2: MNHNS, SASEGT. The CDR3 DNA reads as TGTGCCAGCACCCGCCAACCACTAGCGGGAATGGACGAGCAGTACTTC. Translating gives CASTRQPLAGMDEQYF.

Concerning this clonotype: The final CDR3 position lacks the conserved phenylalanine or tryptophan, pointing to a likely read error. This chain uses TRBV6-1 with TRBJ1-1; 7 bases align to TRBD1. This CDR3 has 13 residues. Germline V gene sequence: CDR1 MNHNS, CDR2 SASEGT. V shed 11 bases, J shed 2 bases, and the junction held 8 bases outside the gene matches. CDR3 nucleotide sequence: TGTGCCTGCACAAGGGGGCGAAACACTGAAGCTTTCATC. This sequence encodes CACTRGRNTEAFI.